The 17 T cell receptor beta chains in this list originate from one sample, sequenced in a study of CD8 T cells in ankylosing spondylitis (dated by TCRdb to 2016 to 2017). The library was built by means of 5' RACE. The reads were generated on an Illumina MiSeq. Clones were called with MiXCR by TCRdb after fastp trimmed the public reads at Q25, and only in-frame beta chains were retained. Entries that share a CDR3 protein sequence are merged under the most common genes and DNA. Recorded for this sample are 17,000 or so distinct CDR3 sequences; roughly 8.2% of them occurred a single time. Jointly, the top ten make up less than 40% of the sample. The sample consisted of blood. The receptors derive from a male donor with ankylosing spondylitis or in good health (not recorded which).

In its sample, this clonotype ranks as medium-sized. The chain employs TRBV7-9 and TRBJ2-5, with TRBD2 identical over 7 bases. With 4 bases clipped from V and 5 bases from J, the junction kept 4 bases outside the gene matches. The CDR3 extends over 13 amino acids. The germline gives CDR1 SEHNR, CDR2 FQNEAQ (reference sequence). DNA of the CDR3: TGTGCCAGCAGCTCCAGCGGGGAGGAGACCCAGTACTTC. Its protein is CASSSSGEETQYF. Looking up the rest from reference TRBV7-9 and TRBJ2-5 gives the full variable domain: DTGVSQNPRHKITKRGQNVTFRCDPISEHNRLYWYRQTLGQGPEFLTYFQNEAQLEKSRLLSDRFSAERPKGSFSTLEIQRTEQGDSAMYLCASSSSGEETQYFGPGTRLLVL.

In its sample, this clonotype was seen many times. This chain uses TRBV13 with TRBJ2-1; TRBD1 is a possible D gene (6 bases). Trimming stripped 0 bases from V and 5 bases from J, with 8 bases between. This CDR3 spans 14 amino acids. The germline V gene has CDR1 PRHDT and CDR2 FYEKMQ (reference sequence). CDR3 residues: CASSLGAGDNEQFF. The CDR3 DNA reads as TGTGCCAGCAGCTTAGGGGCAGGGGACAATGAGCAGTTCTTC.

In its sample, this clonotype was seen a few times. This rearrangement joins TRBV20-1 to TRBJ2-1; 12 nucleotides match TRBD2. Trimming cost V 6 bases and J 8 bases; bases outside gene matches: 5. The CDR3 has 13 residues. Germline values: CDR1 DFQATT, CDR2 SNEGSKA (reference sequence). CDR3 sequence reads: CSAGLAGSHEQFF. CDR3 coding DNA: TGCAGTGCCGGACTAGCGGGGAGTCATGAGCAGTTCTTC.

Many counts were recorded for this clonotype. V is TRBV29-1 and J is TRBJ1-3; no reliable D call. Germline CDR1 is SQVTM and CDR2 is ANQGSEA. Deletions cut 4 bases from V and 3 bases from J, with 10 bases between. The CDR3 extends over 13 amino acids. The CDR3 DNA follows: TGCAGCGTTGTTGTGACTAATGGAAACACCATATATTTT. Translated, it gives CSVVVTNGNTIYF.

The CDR3 protein is CASSLVGQGPAGANVLTF. Written as DNA, the CDR3 is TGTGCCAGCAGCTTAGTAGGACAGGGACCGGCTGGGGCCAACGTCCTGACTTTC. The rearrangement joins TRBV7-9 to TRBJ2-6, with 8 bases fitting TRBD1. This CDR3 is built from 18 residues. Germline trimming cut 1 base from V and 2 bases from J; bases unmatched to any gene: 7. CDR1 SEHNR and CDR2 FQNEAQ come from the germline V gene (reference sequence).

This clonotype was picked up many times. The germline gene is not matched at one end of the junction; a read error may be the cause. The gene calls are TRBV12-3 or TRBV12-4 and TRBJ2-1, with 8 positions matching TRBD2. The CDR3 has 14 amino acids. The CDR3 loop reads CASRLAGWGNEQFF. The CDR3 region has the DNA TGTGCCAGCAGATTAGCGGGATGGGGCAATGAGCAGTTCTTC.

This clonotype was seen repeatedly, ten times or more. This chain connects TRBV20-1 to TRBJ2-7; the match to TRBD2 covers 8 bases. J was trimmed by 3 bases and V by 3 bases; bases with no gene match: 4. The germline CDR1 and CDR2 sequences are DFQATT and SNEGSKA (reference sequence). The CDR3 totals 13 residues. CDR3 in DNA: TGCAGTGCTAGCCCCGGGACTAGCTACGAGCAGTACGTC. Amino acid sequence: CSASPGTSYEQYV.

The chain recombines TRBV6-5 with TRBJ2-1; 7 nucleotides match TRBD1. The CDR3 sequence is 14 residues long. Germline-derived CDR1 and CDR2 are MNHEY and SVGAGI. Trimming cost V 5 bases and J 6 bases; bases outside gene matches: 7. CDR3 in DNA: TGTGCCAGCAGTCTGACAGGGTCCCTCAATGAGCAGTTCTTC. Translated: CASSLTGSLNEQFF.

This clonotype was counted only a few times. The chain combines TRBV20-1 with TRBJ1-1, with 7 bases identical to TRBD1. CDR3 length: 15 residues. Per the germline V gene, CDR1 is DFQATT and CDR2 is SNEGSKA (reference sequence). Trimming cost V 3 bases and J 0 bases; bases outside gene matches: 7. The CDR3, as DNA: TGCAGTGCTAGTCCCTCGGACAGGTTGAACACTGAAGCTTTCTTT. Its protein is CSASPSDRLNTEAFF.

This clonotype came up many times. The rearrangement joins TRBV12-5 to TRBJ2-7, with TRBD1 matching 11 bases. The J segment lost 5 bases and the V segment lost 0 bases, leaving 9 bases of the junction unmatched. This CDR3 has 17 residues. The germline CDR1 and CDR2 sequences are LGHNT and FRNRAP. This CDR3 reads CASGLVRTGGFGNEQYF. In nucleotides, the CDR3 is TGTGCTAGTGGTTTGGTCCGGACAGGGGGCTTTGGGAACGAGCAGTACTTC.

This clonotype has only a few counts. V is TRBV6-5 and J is TRBJ1-1; no firm D call. Trimming stripped 5 bases from V and 10 bases from J, with 14 bases between. The CDR3 is made up of 12 amino acids. The germline gives CDR1 MNHEY, CDR2 SVGAGI. Here the CDR3 reads CASSTPKGRAFF. CDR3 in DNA: TGTGCCAGCAGTACTCCCAAAGGGAGAGCTTTCTTT.

This clonotype was counted many times. The chain is built from TRBV7-2 and TRBJ2-4; TRBD1 agrees at 10 bases. The CDR3 loop spans 19 amino acids. The V gene end was trimmed by 4 bases and the J gene end by 0 bases; junction bases not matched to a gene: 12. CDR1 and CDR2 from the germline V gene are SGHTA and FQGNSA. The CDR3: CASSSSGTGVHLAKNIQYF. The CDR3, as DNA: TGTGCCAGCAGCTCCAGCGGGACAGGGGTACACCTAGCCAAAAACATTCAGTACTTC.

This clonotype was seen ten or more times. The chain links TRBV28 to TRBJ1-2; no firm D call. CDR1 is MDHEN, CDR2 SYDVKM, per germline. The CDR3 runs 11 residues. The V gene lost 5 bases and the J gene lost 7 bases, with 8 bases spanning the gap. This chain's CDR3 is CASSPRVGYTF. CDR3 coding DNA: TGTGCCAGCAGTCCAAGGGTTGGCTACACCTTC.

This clonotype was counted many times. V gene TRBV7-2 combines with J gene TRBJ2-3; 11 positions match TRBD2. The CDR3 totals 17 residues. CDR1 SGHTA and CDR2 FQGNSA come from the germline V gene. Trimming at V came to 5 bases and at J to 0 bases, leaving 7 bases not matched to a gene. The CDR3 DNA reads TGTGCCAGCAGCCCCCAGGGGACTAGCGGTAGCACAGATACGCAGTATTTT. This translates into CASSPQGTSGSTDTQYF.

The chain is built from TRBV20-1 and TRBJ2-7; D is unclear. V shed 6 bases and J shed 5 bases, with 14 bases lying between them. Germline V gene lookup returns CDR1 DFQATT and CDR2 SNEGSKA (reference sequence). This CDR3 spans 12 amino acids. CDR3 coding DNA: TGCAGTGCCCTCGACGGTAGCCACGAGCAGTACTTC. Its translation is CSALDGSHEQYF.

V is TRBV28 and J is TRBJ1-5; the match to TRBD1 covers 7 bases. Germline CDR1 MDHEN, CDR2 SYDVKM. The ends lost 2 bases at V and 7 bases at J; junction bases unmatched: 5. The CDR3 totals 14 residues. The CDR3 DNA reads TGTGCCAGCAGTTTAGGGAGGGGGCGGCAGCCCCAGCATTTT. It encodes CASSLGRGRQPQHF.

The rearrangement uses TRBV20-1 and TRBJ2-1; 8 nucleotides match TRBD2. Germline lookup yields CDR1 DFQATT and CDR2 SNEGSKA (reference sequence). The CDR3 contains 15 residues. V lost 2 bases and J lost 3; bases outside the gene matches: 6. The CDR3 nucleotides are TGCAGTGCTAGAAAACTAGCGGATAACTACAATGAGCAGTTCTTC. Its translation is CSARKLADNYNEQFF.